This T cell receptor (beta chain) was profiled in a study of T cells after yellow fever vaccination. Study information: The fractions with low cell numbers were processed using SMART-Seq v4 Ultra Low Input.

Germline-derived CDR1 and CDR2 are SGHAT and FQNNGV. V lost 6 bases to trimming and J lost 2 bases; unmatched junction nucleotides: 6. CDR3 length: 14 amino acids. Study-wide findings and caveats: The secondary T-cell response peaked on day 5, not day 15, but was weaker.

Using its own MiXCR run on the 5' RACE reads, TCRdb lists one record per CDR3 protein. The sample contains hundreds of thousands of distinct CDR3 sequences, 8.1% of which appear only once. A note on this clonotype: The antigen is unknown.

Sequences were derived from PBMCs, sampled more than 35 days after the first yellow fever vaccination. The chain joins TRBV11-2 to TRBJ2-7, with 8 positions matching TRBD1. This sequence was found in a young man who received the YFV17D yellow fever vaccine. The CDR3 DNA is TGTGCCAGCAGGTCCCGGGACAGGACCTACGAGCAGTACTTC. Amino acids: CASRSRDRTYEQYF.